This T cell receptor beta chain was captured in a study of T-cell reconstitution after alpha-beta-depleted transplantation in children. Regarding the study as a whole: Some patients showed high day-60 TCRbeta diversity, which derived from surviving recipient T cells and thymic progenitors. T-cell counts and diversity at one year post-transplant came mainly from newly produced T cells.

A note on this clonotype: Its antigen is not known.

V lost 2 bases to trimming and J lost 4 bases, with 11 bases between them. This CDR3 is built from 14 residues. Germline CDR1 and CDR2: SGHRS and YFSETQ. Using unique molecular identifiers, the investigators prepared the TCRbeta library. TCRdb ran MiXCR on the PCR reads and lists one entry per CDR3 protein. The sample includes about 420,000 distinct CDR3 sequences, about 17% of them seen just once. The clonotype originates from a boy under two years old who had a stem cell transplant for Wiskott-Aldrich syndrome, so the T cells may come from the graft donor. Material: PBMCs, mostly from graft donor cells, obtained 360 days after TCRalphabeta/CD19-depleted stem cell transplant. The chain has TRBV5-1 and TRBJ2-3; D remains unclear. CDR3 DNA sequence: TGCGCCAGCAGCTTTTATCCGGTCCCAGATACGCAGTATTTT. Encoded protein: CASSFYPVPDTQYF. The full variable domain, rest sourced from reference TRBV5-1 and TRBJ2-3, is KAGVTQTPRYLIKTRGQQVTLSCSPISGHRSVSWYQQTPGQGLQFLFEYFSETQRNKGNFPGRFSGRQFSNSRSEMNVSTLELGDSALYLCASSFYPVPDTQYFGPGTRLTVL.